This entry lists 18 T cell receptor beta chains sequenced from one sample in a study of cytomegalovirus exposure and HLA in healthy donors. 13 Jbeta primers and 60 Vbeta primers were used for the PCR. Data came from immunoSEQ multiplex PCR; TCRdb stores just in-frame clones and leaves some out. This sample has over 110,000 clones; about 80% occur once, and the top ten carry under 3%. Sequenced: PBMCs. Receptor source: a female donor in good health and CMV-seronegative.

CDR3 region: CASSTGQRSGYTF. The DNA for the CDR3 is TGTGCCAGCAGCACCGGACAGAGGAGCGGCTACACCTTC. The V call is TRBV9, the J call TRBJ1-2; D is possibly TRBD1 (6 bases). Germline V lookup: CDR1 SGDLS, CDR2 YYNGEE. V lost 4 bases and J lost 8, with 15 bases in between. This CDR3 is built from 13 residues.

The J gene is TRBJ1-4, the V gene TRBV7-2; TRBD1 matches at 7 bases. The CDR3 runs 15 residues. Per germline, CDR1 SGHTA and CDR2 FQGNSA. V shed 3 bases, J shed 4 bases, and the junction held 5 bases outside the gene matches. The CDR3 sequence is CASSLVDRVNEKLFF. In DNA form, the CDR3 reads TGTGCCAGCAGCTTGGTCGACAGGGTTAATGAAAAACTGTTTTTT. Together with reference TRBV7-2 and TRBJ1-4, the CDR3 gives the full variable domain: GAGVSQSPSNKVTEKGKDVELRCDPISGHTALYWYRQSLGQGLEFLIYFQGNSAPDKSGLPSDRFSAERTGGSVSTLTIQRTQQEDSAVYLCASSLVDRVNEKLFFGSGTQLSVL.

The rearrangement joins TRBV2 to TRBJ2-5; D is possibly TRBD1 (6 bases). CDR3 size: 13 residues. V lost 6 bases, J lost 3 bases, and 11 bases lay in between. Germline V gene data show CDR1 as SNHLY and CDR2 as FYNNEI. The CDR3 DNA sequence: TGTGCCAGCAGAACAGGGTACGAAGAGACCCAGTACTTC. Translating gives CASRTGYEETQYF.

The rearrangement uses TRBV5-6 and TRBJ2-7; 7 nucleotides line up with TRBD2. CDR1 SGHDT and CDR2 YYEEEE come from the germline V gene. This CDR3 is 16 amino acids long. Trimming cost V 0 bases and J 0 bases; bases outside gene matches: 6. The CDR3: CASSLGWRTSSYEQYF. The CDR3 DNA sequence: TGTGCCAGCAGCTTGGGGTGGAGGACTAGCTCCTACGAGCAGTACTTC.

This clone was recorded only once. This sequence joins TRBV19 and TRBJ1-1; 9 bases align to TRBD1. V was clipped by 7 bases and J by 1 base; unmatched bases: 1. The CDR3 totals 13 residues. Germline V gene data show CDR1 as LNHDA and CDR2 as SQIVND (reference sequence). CDR3 sequence: CASTDRGNTEAFF. The CDR3 nucleotides read TGTGCCAGTACGGACAGGGGGAACACTGAAGCTTTCTTT.

J is TRBJ2-5 and V is TRBV28, with 11 bases fitting TRBD2. Germline V gene data show CDR1 as MDHEN and CDR2 as SYDVKM. The V gene end was trimmed by 6 bases and the J gene end by 7 bases; junction bases not matched to a gene: 10. This CDR3 has 15 residues. CDR3 protein: CASRPTSGGWRTQYF. The CDR3 coding sequence is TGTGCCAGCAGACCCACTAGCGGGGGTTGGAGGACCCAGTACTTC.

This clone has only a few counts. CDR3 in DNA: TGCGCCAGCAGCACCGAAATGAGGAGGAACACTGAAGCTTTCTTT. This sequence encodes CASSTEMRRNTEAFF. J is TRBJ1-1 and V is TRBV5-1; no firm D call. Germline loops: CDR1 SGHRS, CDR2 YFSETQ. Trimming cost V 4 bases and J 1 base, with 14 bases left between them. The CDR3 is 15 residues long.

The chain recombines TRBV9 with TRBJ1-3, with unresolved D. Germline values: CDR1 SGDLS, CDR2 YYNGEE. CDR3 length: 13 amino acids. The V and J ends lost 0 bases and 3 bases respectively, with 4 bases between them. The CDR3 coding sequence is TGTGCCAGCAGCGTAGACGGTGGAAACACCATATATTTT. This sequence encodes CASSVDGGNTIYF.

This chain connects TRBV5-4 to TRBJ2-7; possibly TRBD1 for D (7 bases). The V gene lost 2 bases and the J gene lost 3 bases, with 15 bases spanning the gap. Looked up from germline, CDR1 is SGHNT and CDR2 is YYREEE (reference sequence). The CDR3 totals 15 residues. The CDR3 here is CASSFGGTVFYEQYF. The CDR3 DNA follows: TGTGCCAGCAGCTTTGGGGGGACAGTGTTCTACGAGCAGTACTTC.

This clone showed up just once. V gene TRBV27 combines with J gene TRBJ2-5, with 8 positions matching TRBD1. V lost 5 bases and J lost 5; bases outside the gene matches: 10. The germline V gene encodes CDR1 MNHEY and CDR2 SMNVEV (reference sequence). CDR3 length: 15 amino acids. Here the CDR3 DNA reads TGTGCCAGCAGTAAGAGGACAGGGCAATGGGAGACCCAGTACTTC. Translation: CASSKRTGQWETQYF.

This chain connects TRBV13 to TRBJ2-7, with 14 bases matching TRBD2. Germline loops: CDR1 PRHDT, CDR2 FYEKMQ (reference sequence). The V gene end was trimmed by 6 bases and the J gene end by 6 bases; junction bases not matched to a gene: 13. The CDR3 consists of 17 residues. The CDR3 DNA follows: TGTGCCAGCAGTTGGACATCCCGACTAGCGGGGGGGCTCGAGCAGTACTTC. Translating gives CASSWTSRLAGGLEQYF.

The chain carries TRBV20-1 and TRBJ2-1; TRBD2 might be the D (6 bases). This CDR3 region has 11 residues. Between the trimmed V and J ends, which lost 6 bases and 10 bases, there was a span of 13 bases. CDR1 DFQATT and CDR2 SNEGSKA come from the germline V gene (reference sequence). CDR3 protein: CSAPTSSEQFF. CDR3 bases: TGCAGTGCCCCGACTAGTTCGGAGCAGTTCTTC.

The V gene is TRBV5-6, the J gene TRBJ1-2; TRBD1 might be the D (5 bases). The CDR3 is made up of 14 amino acids. The V gene's germline CDR1 is SGHDT and CDR2 YYEEEE. Trimming stripped 4 bases from V and 3 bases from J, with 13 bases between. DNA of the CDR3: TGTGCCAGCAGCCCTCAGGGATCGGACTATGGCTACACCTTC. It translates to CASSPQGSDYGYTF.

The chain is built from TRBV5-5 and TRBJ2-7; 8 bases fit TRBD1. Per the germline V gene, CDR1 is SGHKS and CDR2 is YYEKEE (reference sequence). The CDR3 is made up of 16 amino acids. V was pared by 4 bases and J by 6 bases, with 15 bases of the junction left unmatched. The CDR3 DNA reads TGTGCCAGCAGCCCAATACCGAGGACAGGGTTTATCGAGCAGTACTTC. Its protein product is CASSPIPRTGFIEQYF.

The V gene is TRBV19, the J gene TRBJ1-5, with 7 bases aligning to TRBD1. Germline V lookup: CDR1 LNHDA, CDR2 SQIVND (reference sequence). The V gene end was trimmed by 8 bases and the J gene end by 7 bases; junction bases not matched to a gene: 11. The CDR3 is 14 amino acids. The CDR3 region is CASRGTELGQPQHF. The CDR3 DNA reads TGTGCCAGTCGGGGGACAGAGCTAGGGCAGCCCCAGCATTTT.

V and J are TRBV18 and TRBJ2-7; D ambiguous. This CDR3 has 13 residues. Germline CDR1 and CDR2: KGHSH and LQKENI. V lost 0 bases and J 10 bases, leaving 13 bases between the germline ends. The CDR3 is CASSPPSTADQYF. The CDR3 DNA reads as TGTGCCAGCTCACCACCTTCCACGGCGGATCAGTACTTC.

The chain uses TRBV19 and TRBJ2-4, with 7 bases fitting TRBD1. CDR1 LNHDA and CDR2 SQIVND come from the germline V gene (reference sequence). This CDR3 has 19 amino acids. V was pared by 5 bases and J by 0 bases, with 16 bases of the junction left unmatched. This CDR3 is CASSFGMTGYEGAKNIQYF. CDR3 in DNA: TGTGCCAGTAGTTTTGGGATGACAGGGTATGAGGGAGCCAAAAACATTCAGTACTTC.

V gene TRBV4-3 combines with J gene TRBJ2-7; the match to TRBD1 covers 8 bases. CDR1 LGHNA and CDR2 YSLEER come from the germline V gene. The CDR3 runs 17 residues. The junction had 14 bases not matched to a gene; V was cut back by 4 bases and J by 3 bases. The CDR3 nucleotides read TGCGCCAGCAGCCGAGCTGATTGCTTGGACAGGGACTACGAGCAGTACTTC. Amino acids: CASSRADCLDRDYEQYF.